This T cell receptor (beta chain) is from a study of patients and donors after allogeneic stem cell transplantation. TCRdb independently ran MiXCR on the RT-PCR reads; one entry per CDR3 protein. The table has some 150,000 distinct CDR3 sequences, about 40% seen once; the top ten hold roughly 50%. V lost 5 bases and J 1 base, leaving 15 bases between the germline ends. The CDR3 is 16 residues long. The germline CDR1 and CDR2 sequences are SGHAT and FQNNGV. The TCR originated in a human donor who was either an allogeneic HSCT recipient or a stem cell or donor lymphocyte infusion donor (not recorded which). It is not recorded whose cells these are; they may come from a transplant donor. The V call is TRBV11-2, the J call TRBJ1-5; D gene ambiguous. Sample: blood, either unsorted or a sorted T cell fraction (not recorded which). CDR3 nucleotides: TGTGCCAGCAGCGATAGGGAAGGCAGCAGCAATCAGCCCCAGCATTTT. It encodes CASSDREGSSNQPQHF. Using reference TRBV11-2 and TRBJ1-5 for the parts outside the CDR3, the full variable domain is EAGVAQSPRYKIIEKRQSVAFWCNPISGHATLYWYQQILGQGPKLLIQFQNNGVVDDSQLPKDRFSAERLKGVDSTLKIQPAKLEDSAVYLCASSDREGSSNQPQHFGDGTRLSIL.